The 9 T cell receptor beta chains reported below all come from one sample, sequenced in a study of T-cell memory formation after mild COVID-19. MiXCR, run by TCRdb on the 5' RACE reads, gives a single entry per CDR3 protein. This sample has 150,000 or so distinct CDR3 sequences, with 11% found just once. Sequenced input: PBMCs or a T cell subset sorted from them (not recorded which). The source of these receptors is a man aged 18 to 35 who had mild COVID-19 (a few samples of this study predate the infection). Cell type and time point are not known.

This clonotype was seen only a few times. V gene TRBV9 combines with J gene TRBJ2-6; D possibly corresponds to TRBD2 (5 bases). CDR3 size: 15 residues. Trimming removed 2 bases from V and 4 bases from J, with 10 bases in between. Germline values: CDR1 SGDLS, CDR2 YYNGEE. The CDR3 coding sequence is TGTGCCAGCAGCGTCCGAGGGTCGGGGGCCAACGTCCTGACTTTC. This codes for CASSVRGSGANVLTF.

This clonotype was counted only a few times. J is TRBJ1-5 and V is TRBV4-1; unclear D gene. Deletions cut 0 bases from V and 0 bases from J, with 12 bases between. The CDR3 is 17 residues long. CDR1 and CDR2 from the germline V gene are MGHRA and YSYEKL. The CDR3 spells CASSQDPTGDSNQPQHF. CDR3 coding DNA: TGCGCCAGCAGCCAAGACCCGACCGGAGATAGCAATCAGCCCCAGCATTTT.

This clonotype has a count of ten or more. The chain uses TRBV7-2 and TRBJ2-7; 7 bases line up with TRBD1. Trimming took 1 base from V and 0 from J; bases not matched to a gene: 3. This CDR3 is 15 amino acids long. The germline V gene encodes CDR1 SGHTA and CDR2 FQGNSA. CDR3 residues: CASSLGGGASYEQYV. As DNA, the CDR3 is TGTGCCAGCAGCTTAGGAGGGGGCGCCTCCTACGAGCAGTACGTC.

The V call is TRBV7-2, the J call TRBJ2-5; a weak D match, TRBD2 (6 bases). Germline V gene lookup returns CDR1 SGHTA and CDR2 FQGNSA. The length of the CDR3 is 13 residues. The V and J ends lost 4 bases and 1 base respectively, with 7 bases between them. The CDR3 sequence: CASSSGLQETQYF. CDR3 bases: TGTGCCAGCAGCTCGGGACTCCAAGAGACCCAGTACTTC.

This chain links TRBV5-4 with TRBJ2-3; 13 bases are a match to TRBD2. The CDR3 spans 15 residues. The ends lost 4 bases at V and 6 bases at J; junction bases unmatched: 5. CDR1 and CDR2 (germline): SGHNT, YYREEE (reference sequence). CDR3 nucleotide sequence: TGTGCCAGCAGCCCCACTAGCGGGGGGGGCGATACGCAGTATTTT. Encoded protein: CASSPTSGGGDTQYF.

The chain employs TRBV3-2 and TRBJ1-1; the table's D call, TRBD1, has no DNA check behind it. TRBV3-2 is noted as a pseudogene. This CDR3 is 16 amino acids long. The CDR3 is CASSQDGDRRLTEAFF. DNA of the CDR3: TGTGCCAGCAGCCAAGACGGGGACAGGCGGCTAACTGAAGCTTTCTTT.

This clonotype was counted only a few times. This chain uses TRBV10-2 with TRBJ2-7; 11 nucleotides line up with TRBD2. The CDR3 has 15 residues. The V gene end was trimmed by 6 bases and the J gene end by 6 bases; junction bases not matched to a gene: 10. The V gene's germline CDR1 is WSHSY and CDR2 SAAADI. In DNA, the CDR3 is TGCGCCAGCAGCCGCCTAGCGGGGGGACCTCTCGAGCAGTACTTC. It is translated as CASSRLAGGPLEQYF.

There are a few counts of this clonotype. The chain employs TRBV29-1 and TRBJ2-5; D possibly corresponds to TRBD2 (6 bases). Trimming cost V 6 bases and J 1 base, with 15 bases left between them. The CDR3 contains 14 residues. The germline V gene has CDR1 SQVTM and CDR2 ANQGSEA. CDR3 amino acids: CSVGLVGGQETQYF. CDR3 bases: TGCAGCGTAGGCTTGGTGGGAGGCCAAGAGACCCAGTACTTC.

This clonotype was detected a few times. The J gene is TRBJ1-2, the V gene TRBV6-5, with 7 bases that match TRBD1. The CDR3 totals 14 residues. Trimming cost V 2 bases and J 7 bases; bases outside gene matches: 7. Germline CDR1 and CDR2: MNHEY and SVGAGI. The CDR3 protein is CASSYKGAGGGYTF. Here the CDR3 DNA reads TGTGCCAGCAGTTACAAGGGGGCCGGAGGTGGCTACACCTTC.